Presented here are 25 T cell receptor beta chains from one specimen sequenced in a study of T cell responses to AZD1222 COVID-19 vaccine. Some clones are missing from TCRdb's copy, which holds only in-frame ones; the method was immunoSEQ multiplex PCR. This sample has tens of thousands of clones, with 75% to 95% found just once. The sequencing used peripheral blood, collected 28 days after the second AZD1222 dose. These receptors were collected from an adult who received the AZD1222 COVID-19 vaccine.

V usage is TRBV4-1 and J usage is TRBJ1-2, with unresolved D. The V gene's germline CDR1 is MGHRA and CDR2 YSYEKL. Trimming removed 0 bases at V and 1 base at J, with 9 bases between. This CDR3 is 15 amino acids long. In nucleotides, the CDR3 is TGCGCCAGCAGCCAAGATGAGGGTCTTAACTATGGCTACACCTTC. Its translation is CASSQDEGLNYGYTF.

With regard to this clone: Mismatch with germline at one junction end may stem from a read error. The V call is TRBV20-1, the J call TRBJ1-1, with D unclear. Germline V gives CDR1 DFQATT, CDR2 SNEGSKA (reference sequence). This CDR3 region has 9 residues. Here the CDR3 reads CSLYGEAFF. The CDR3 region has the DNA TGTAGTCTTTACGGTGAAGCTTTCTTT.

V and J are TRBV23-1 and TRBJ1-3; a weak D match, TRBD1 (5 bases). TRBV23-1 is known as an ORF, though its function is uncertain. This CDR3 contains 14 residues. V lost 2 bases to trimming and J lost 8 bases, with 13 bases between them. The chain's CDR3 is CASSQRFQGHTIYF. The CDR3 nucleotides read TGCGCCAGCAGTCAAAGATTTCAGGGTCACACCATATATTTT.

This chain connects TRBV30 to TRBJ1-5; no clear D. Looked up from germline, CDR1 is GTSNPN and CDR2 is SVGIG (reference sequence). The CDR3 consists of 13 residues. Trimming cost V 4 bases and J 7 bases, with 14 bases left between them. The CDR3 DNA follows: TGTGCCTGGAAGGATTCGGGAGGCCAGCCCCAGCATTTT. Protein product: CAWKDSGGQPQHF.

The chain couples TRBV28 to TRBJ2-7, with 9 bases identical to TRBD1. Germline V lookup: CDR1 MDHEN, CDR2 SYDVKM. This CDR3 comprises 14 residues. V was pared by 7 bases and J by 3 bases, with 7 bases of the junction left unmatched. The CDR3 region has the DNA TGTGCCAGCATTGAGGGGACAGGGTTCTACGAGCAGTACTTC. It codes for CASIEGTGFYEQYF.

The rearrangement joins TRBV19 to TRBJ1-1; D remains ambiguous. Trimming took 0 bases from V and 1 from J, leaving 9 bases between them. The CDR3 is 15 amino acids. Germline V CDR1 and CDR2: LNHDA, SQIVND (reference sequence). CDR3 in DNA: TGTGCCAGTAGTATAGACTCCAGGACGAACACTGAAGCTTTCTTT. Amino acids: CASSIDSRTNTEAFF. Drawing the rest from reference TRBV19 and TRBJ1-1, the complete variable domain is DGGITQSPKYLFRKEGQNVTLSCEQNLNHDAMYWYRQDPGQGLRLIYYSQIVNDFQKGDIAEGYSVSREKKESFPLTVTSAQKNPTAFYLCASSIDSRTNTEAFFGQGTRLTVV.

V usage is TRBV10-1 and J usage is TRBJ2-7; D is perhaps TRBD2 (6 bases). CDR3 length equals 14 residues. Germline loops: CDR1 WNHNN, CDR2 SYGVQD (reference sequence). V shed 7 bases and J shed 2 bases, with 15 bases lying between them. The CDR3 DNA follows: TGCGCCAGCACCAGAGGGGACTGGACCTACGAGCAGTACTTC. Its protein product is CASTRGDWTYEQYF.

The chain combines TRBV15 with TRBJ2-2, with 7 bases lining up with TRBD1. The junction had 11 bases not matched to a gene; V was cut back by 5 bases and J by 5 bases. The CDR3 is 16 residues long. The V gene's germline CDR1 is LNHNV and CDR2 YYDKDF (reference sequence). The CDR3 is CATSRTSGTATGELFF. The CDR3 DNA sequence: TGTGCCACCAGCCGCACATCCGGGACAGCGACCGGGGAGCTGTTTTTT. Based on the CDR3 plus reference TRBV15 and TRBJ2-2, the full variable domain is DAMVIQNPRYQVTQFGKPVTLSCSQTLNHNVMYWYQQKSSQAPKLLFHYYDKDFNNEADTPDNFQSRRPNTSFCFLDIRSPGLGDTAMYLCATSRTSGTATGELFFGEGSRLTVL.

V is TRBV5-4 and J is TRBJ2-5, with D possibly TRBD1 on 5 matching bases. The CDR3 has 16 amino acids. With 4 bases removed from V and 2 bases from J, the gap between germline ends came to 18 bases. Per the germline V gene, CDR1 is SGHNT and CDR2 is YYREEE (reference sequence). The CDR3 protein is CASSRGPSPRQETQYF. The DNA for the CDR3 is TGTGCCAGCAGCAGGGGCCCGTCCCCACGTCAAGAGACCCAGTACTTC. Variable domain in full (rest from reference TRBV5-4 and TRBJ2-5): ETGVTQSPTHLIKTRGQQVTLRCSSQSGHNTVSWYQQALGQGPQFIFQYYREEENGRGNFPPRFSGLQFPNYSSELNVNALELDDSALYLCASSRGPSPRQETQYFGPGTRLLVL.

This sequence joins TRBV9 and TRBJ1-2, with a tentative D call TRBD1 (5 bases). Germline V CDR1 and CDR2: SGDLS, YYNGEE. The CDR3 contains 17 residues. The V and J ends lost 0 bases and 7 bases respectively, with 22 bases between them. CDR3 in DNA: TGTGCCAGCAGCGTAGGGTCCCGGGGCCGGGACTCTCGTGGCTACACCTTC. Translated, it gives CASSVGSRGRDSRGYTF.

The gene calls are TRBV6-6 and TRBJ2-2, with D maybe TRBD1 (5 bases). Trimming took 7 bases from V and 1 from J, leaving 7 bases between them. The germline V gene encodes CDR1 MNHNY and CDR2 SVGAGI (reference sequence). CDR3 length: 13 amino acids. Written as DNA, the CDR3 is TGTGCCAGCAATCAGGGGAACACCGGGGAGCTGTTTTTT. Translated: CASNQGNTGELFF.

This clone was found a few times. The rearrangement links TRBV6-2 or TRBV6-3 to TRBJ2-1; perhaps TRBD1 as D (6 bases). This CDR3 spans 16 amino acids. The germline CDR1 and CDR2 sequences are MNHEY and SVGEGT. V lost 6 bases and J 3 bases, leaving 18 bases between the germline ends. The CDR3 spells CASSLRSGGFYNEQFF. The CDR3, as DNA: TGTGCCAGCAGCCTACGAAGTGGGGGCTTCTACAATGAGCAGTTCTTC.

This chain uses TRBV5-6 with TRBJ2-7; 7 nucleotides match TRBD1. The CDR3 has 15 amino acids. Germline V lookup: CDR1 SGHDT, CDR2 YYEEEE. After removal of 3 bases from V and 4 bases from J, the junction contained 10 bases not matched to a gene. The CDR3 here is CASSYKDRDLYEQYF. As DNA, the CDR3 is TGTGCCAGCAGCTATAAAGACAGGGACCTTTACGAGCAGTACTTC.

The gene calls are TRBV5-4 and TRBJ1-6; weak D call: TRBD1 (6 bases). The CDR3 is 13 amino acids. Germline lookup yields CDR1 SGHNT and CDR2 YYREEE (reference sequence). Deletions cut 9 bases from V and 6 bases from J, with 13 bases between. The CDR3 spells CATTGKSNSPLHF. For the CDR3, the DNA is TGTGCCACCACAGGGAAGAGTAATTCACCCCTCCACTTT.

The J gene is TRBJ2-2, the V gene TRBV11-2; D possibly uses TRBD1 or TRBD2 (5 bases each). This CDR3 comprises 16 residues. Germline assignment: CDR1 SGHAT and CDR2 FQNNGV. The V and J ends lost 3 bases and 7 bases respectively, with 18 bases between them. CDR3 sequence (DNA): TGTGCCAGCAGCTTGAGTGGTGGGGGTCTAGGCGGGGAGCTGTTTTTT. This codes for CASSLSGGGLGGELFF.

This chain links TRBV15 with TRBJ2-1; D may be TRBD1 (6 bases). This CDR3 has 18 amino acids. Germline V gene data show CDR1 as LNHNV and CDR2 as YYDKDF (reference sequence). With 0 bases removed from V and 4 bases from J, the gap between germline ends came to 19 bases. The CDR3 protein is CATSRDAPTGLSYNEQFF. CDR3 bases: TGTGCCACCAGCAGAGATGCCCCGACAGGACTTTCATACAATGAGCAGTTCTTC.

The chain couples TRBV11-2 to TRBJ1-1; D remains ambiguous. Germline lookup yields CDR1 SGHAT and CDR2 FQNNGV. The CDR3 contains 10 residues. V was clipped by 5 bases and J by 4 bases, with 2 bases between them. CDR3 DNA: TGTGCCAGCAGCGTCACTGAAGCTTTCTTT. This codes for CASSVTEAFF.

Only one count was recorded for this clone. This chain uses TRBV20-1 with TRBJ1-2, with a weak D call TRBD1 (5 bases). The V end was cut by 3 bases, the J end by 7 bases, with 15 bases between. Germline loops: CDR1 DFQATT, CDR2 SNEGSKA (reference sequence). The CDR3 loop spans 13 amino acids. The CDR3 protein is CSASPPGYSGYTF. CDR3 nucleotide sequence: TGCAGTGCTAGTCCCCCAGGGTACTCTGGCTACACCTTC.

This clone was seen only once. The chain employs TRBV30 and TRBJ1-2; 9 bases line up with TRBD1. CDR1 is GTSNPN, CDR2 SVGIG, per germline (reference sequence). This CDR3 has 16 residues. The V segment lost 0 bases and the J segment 5 bases; nucleotides outside the gene matches: 10. The CDR3 DNA follows: TGTGCCTGGAGTGTCGGACAGGGGCTGTCTTCTTATGGCTACACCTTC. Protein: CAWSVGQGLSSYGYTF.

The CDR3 reads CASSLGLVGYTF. The CDR3 DNA is TGTGCCAGCAGCTTGGGCCTGGTCGGCTACACCTTC. V and J are TRBV5-5 and TRBJ1-2; D not resolved. V was trimmed by 0 bases and J by 8 bases, leaving 8 bases between them. Germline-derived CDR1 and CDR2 are SGHKS and YYEKEE (reference sequence). The CDR3 covers 12 residues.

The V call is TRBV3-1 (or the pseudogene TRBV3-2), the J call TRBJ1-1, with 7 bases that match TRBD1. V lost 4 bases to trimming and J lost 1 base; unmatched junction nucleotides: 6. CDR3 size: 15 residues. Per the germline V gene, CDR1 is LGHDT and CDR2 is YNNKEL (reference sequence). The CDR3 here is CASSPVNRGNTEAFF. In nucleotides, the CDR3 is TGTGCCAGCAGCCCGGTAAACAGGGGGAACACTGAAGCTTTCTTT.

This chain links TRBV10-3 with TRBJ2-5; D uncertain. The germline V and J ends were trimmed by 2 bases and 1 base, with 17 bases remaining between them. From germline, CDR1 is ENHRY and CDR2 SYGVKD. This CDR3 contains 17 residues. The CDR3 region is CAISEGSVSPLQETQYF. The CDR3 DNA reads TGTGCCATCAGTGAGGGTTCAGTTAGCCCCCTCCAAGAGACCCAGTACTTC.

This chain connects TRBV5-5 to TRBJ1-2, with D maybe TRBD1 (6 bases). Germline CDR1 SGHKS, CDR2 YYEKEE (reference sequence). V dropped 2 bases and J dropped 0 bases, with 11 bases sitting between them. The CDR3 has 15 residues. The CDR3 region has the DNA TGTGCCAGCAGCTTCGACGACAGGACTAACTATGGCTACACCTTC. Translation: CASSFDDRTNYGYTF.

The rearrangement joins TRBV6-2 or TRBV6-3 to TRBJ1-5, with a possible D match to TRBD1 (5 bases). The germline gives CDR1 MNHEY, CDR2 SVGEGT. V gave up 4 bases and J gave up 0 bases, with 13 bases separating them. The CDR3 sequence is 16 residues long. CDR3 bases: TGTGCCAGCAGTTGGGGGACGGTATCTAGCAATCAGCCCCAGCATTTT. Translation gives CASSWGTVSSNQPQHF.

The rearrangement uses TRBV19 and TRBJ1-1; unclear D gene. The V and J ends lost 4 bases and 7 bases respectively, with 7 bases between them. Germline V CDR1 and CDR2: LNHDA, SQIVND (reference sequence). The CDR3 totals 11 residues. The CDR3, as DNA: TGTGCCAGTAGTAGAAGTTATGAAGCTTTCTTT. Translated: CASSRSYEAFF.